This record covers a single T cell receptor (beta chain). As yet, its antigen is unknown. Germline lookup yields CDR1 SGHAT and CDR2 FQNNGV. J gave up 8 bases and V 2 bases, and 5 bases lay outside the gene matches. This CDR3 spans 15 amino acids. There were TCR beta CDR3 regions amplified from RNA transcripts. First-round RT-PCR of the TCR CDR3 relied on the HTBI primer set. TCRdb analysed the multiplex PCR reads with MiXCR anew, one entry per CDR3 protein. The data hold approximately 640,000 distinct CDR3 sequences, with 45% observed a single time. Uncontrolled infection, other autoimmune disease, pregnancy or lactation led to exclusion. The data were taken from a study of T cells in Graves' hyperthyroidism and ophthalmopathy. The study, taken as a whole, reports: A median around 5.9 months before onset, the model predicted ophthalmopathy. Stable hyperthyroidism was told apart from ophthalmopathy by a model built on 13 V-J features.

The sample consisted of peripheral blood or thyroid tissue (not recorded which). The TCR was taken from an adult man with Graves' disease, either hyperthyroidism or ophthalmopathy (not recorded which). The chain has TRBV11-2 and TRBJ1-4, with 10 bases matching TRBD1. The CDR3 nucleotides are TGTGCCAGCAGCTTATGGGGACAGGGGCGGGAAAAACTGTTTTTT. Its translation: CASSLWGQGREKLFF.